The next 9 T cell receptor beta chains were all read from a single sample in a study of tumor-infiltrating lymphocytes in primary liver carcinoma. RNA and DNA were co-extracted from 20-30 mg of unsorted bulk tissue. Using a constant-region primer together with ProtoScript II reverse transcriptase, TCR beta cDNA was made from about 500 ng of total RNA. For TCR beta, libraries were produced by three nested multiplex PCR rounds using slightly modified ARM-PCR. The opening two PCR rounds, about 11 cycles each, paired TRBV1-TRBV30 forward primers with a C-beta reverse primer. Using its own MiXCR run on the multiplex PCR reads, TCRdb lists one record per CDR3 protein. The sample lists 50,000 to 70,000 distinct CDR3 sequences, about two thirds occurring once. Sequences were obtained from liver tumor tissue from sampling region 2. Subset specified: tumor region T2, inferior pole. Receptor source: a man aged 35-49 years with primary liver carcinoma and hepatitis B virus infection.

In the case of this clonotype: The junction differs from germline at one of its ends, possibly a read error. This rearrangement joins TRBV18 to TRBJ2-7; D gene uncertain. Looked up from germline, CDR1 is KGHSH and CDR2 is LQKENI. The CDR3 extends over 14 amino acids. The CDR3 nucleotides are TGTGTCAGCTCACCACTGCACCTCTCCTACGAGCAGTACTTC. Its protein product is CVSSPLHLSYEQYF.

In regard to this clonotype: The junction departs from germline at one end; a sequencing error may be responsible. The V and J genes are TRBV29-1 and TRBJ2-3, with 11 bases fitting TRBD1. Germline-derived CDR1 and CDR2 are SQVTM and ANQGSEA. This CDR3 region has 18 residues. The CDR3 DNA reads as TGCACTGTTGAGGGACAGGGGGTGATCCATCATTCCGCAGATACACAGTATTTT. It yields the protein CTVEGQGVIHHSADTQYF.

This clonotype has a handful of counts. The chain has TRBV6-1 and TRBJ1-5; D is uncertain. V gave up 6 bases and J gave up 1 base, with 4 bases separating them. This CDR3 is 12 amino acids long. Germline-derived CDR1 and CDR2 are MNHNS and SASEGT. The CDR3 sequence: CASRFSNQPQHF. CDR3 nucleotide sequence: TGTGCCAGCAGGTTCAGCAATCAGCCCCAGCATTTT.

Ten or more counts support this clonotype. The chain has TRBV28 and TRBJ2-6; 11 bases match TRBD1. Looked up from germline, CDR1 is MDHEN and CDR2 is SYDVKM. CDR3 size: 16 residues. V was pared by 4 bases and J by 5 bases, with 4 bases of the junction left unmatched. DNA for the CDR3: TGTGCCAGCAGTTGGGACAGGGGGTCTAGGGCCAACGTCCTGACTTTC. Its translation is CASSWDRGSRANVLTF.

On this clonotype: A much larger clone is a single base away; this may be a read error. The V and J genes are TRBV12-3 or TRBV12-4 and TRBJ1-4; D call uncertain. The V end lost 2 bases, the J end lost 7 bases, and 11 bases lay between the germline ends. This CDR3 has 14 residues. The CDR3 loop is CASSLSRVGEKLFF. CDR3 in DNA: TGTGCCAGCAGTTTAAGTAGGGTTGGTGAAAAACTGTTTTTT.

Worth noting for this clonotype: Relative to the germline gene, one junction end is altered; a read error may explain this. The chain links TRBV10-3 to TRBJ2-2; TRBD1 or TRBD2 may be the D gene (7 bases each). Germline V gene lookup returns CDR1 ENHRY and CDR2 SYGVKD. The CDR3 has 12 residues. Here the CDR3 DNA reads TGTGCCACCCAACAGGGGAGCGGGGAGCTGTTGTTT. Protein sequence: CATQQGSGELLF.

This clonotype was counted at least ten times. The chain is built from TRBV11-1 and TRBJ2-3; D is undetermined. V lost 3 bases and J lost 3, with 7 bases in between. Germline V gene data show CDR1 as SGHAT and CDR2 as FQDESV (reference sequence). The CDR3 is 13 amino acids. CDR3 nucleotides: TGTGCCAGCAGCTTTATTGGTACAGATACGCAGTATTTT. Protein sequence: CASSFIGTDTQYF.

This clonotype was counted once. This chain's CDR3 is CASSSDGEDTQYF. Written as DNA, the CDR3 is TGTGCCAGCAGCTCGGACGGGGAGGATACGCAGTATTTT. The chain couples TRBV5-5 to TRBJ2-3; maybe TRBD2 (5 bases). V shed 3 bases and J shed 6 bases, with 11 bases lying between them. This CDR3 contains 13 residues. Germline values: CDR1 SGHKS, CDR2 YYEKEE (reference sequence).

As to this clonotype: One end of the junction varies from germline; a read error may be responsible. V usage is TRBV24-1 and J usage is TRBJ2-3, with D perhaps TRBD2 (6 bases). The CDR3 covers 15 residues. CDR1 is KGHDR, CDR2 SFDVKD, per germline. For the CDR3, the DNA is TGTGCCACCAATGATTCATTAATAGCAGCGGGTATGCAGTATTTT. Its translation: CATNDSLIAAGMQYF.